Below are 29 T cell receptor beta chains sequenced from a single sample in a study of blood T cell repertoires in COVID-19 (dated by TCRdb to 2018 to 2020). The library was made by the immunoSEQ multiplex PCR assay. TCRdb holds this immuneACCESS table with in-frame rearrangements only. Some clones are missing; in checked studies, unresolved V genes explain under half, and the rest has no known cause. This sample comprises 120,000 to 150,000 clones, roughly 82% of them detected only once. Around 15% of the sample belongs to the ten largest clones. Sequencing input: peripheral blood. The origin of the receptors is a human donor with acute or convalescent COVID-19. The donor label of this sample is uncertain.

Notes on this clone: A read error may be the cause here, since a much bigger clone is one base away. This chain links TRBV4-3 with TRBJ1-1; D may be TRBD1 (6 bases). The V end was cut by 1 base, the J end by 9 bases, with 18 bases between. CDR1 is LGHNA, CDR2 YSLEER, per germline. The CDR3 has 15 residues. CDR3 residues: CASSQGGGAGNKAFF. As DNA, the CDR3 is TGCGCCAGCAGCCAAGGTGGGGGGGCTGGCAACAAAGCTTTCTTT.

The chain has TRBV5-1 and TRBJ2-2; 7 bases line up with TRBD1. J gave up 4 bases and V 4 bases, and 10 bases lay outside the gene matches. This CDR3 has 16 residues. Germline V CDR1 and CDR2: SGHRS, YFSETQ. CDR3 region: CASSSTGDLSTGELFF. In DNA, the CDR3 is TGCGCCAGCAGCAGTACAGGGGATTTGAGCACCGGGGAGCTGTTTTTT.

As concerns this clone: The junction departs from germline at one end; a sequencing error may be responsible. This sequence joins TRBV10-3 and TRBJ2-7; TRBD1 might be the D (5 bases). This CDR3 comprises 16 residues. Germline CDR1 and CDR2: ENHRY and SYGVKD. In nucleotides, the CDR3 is TGTGCCACCAGTTTCTGGGGCGGATTCCCTAACGACGAGCAGTACTTC. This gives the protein CATSFWGGFPNDEQYF.

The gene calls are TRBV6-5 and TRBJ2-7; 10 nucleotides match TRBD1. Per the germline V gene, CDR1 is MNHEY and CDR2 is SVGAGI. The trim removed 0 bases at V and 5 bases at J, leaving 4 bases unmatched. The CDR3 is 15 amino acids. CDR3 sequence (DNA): TGTGCCAGCAGTTACTCCGGGACAGGGGATGACGAGCAGTACTTC. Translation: CASSYSGTGDDEQYF.

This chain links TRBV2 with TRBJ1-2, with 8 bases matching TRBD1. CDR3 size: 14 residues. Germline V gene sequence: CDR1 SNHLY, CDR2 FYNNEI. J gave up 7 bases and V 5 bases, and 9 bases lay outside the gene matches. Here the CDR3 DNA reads TGTGCCAGCAGTCCCGGACAGGGTCAAGGTGGCTACACCTTC. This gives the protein CASSPGQGQGGYTF.

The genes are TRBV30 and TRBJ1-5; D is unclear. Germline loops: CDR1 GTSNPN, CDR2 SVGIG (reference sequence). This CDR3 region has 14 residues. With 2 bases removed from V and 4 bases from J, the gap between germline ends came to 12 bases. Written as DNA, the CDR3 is TGTGCCTGGAGTCGGCAGTCCGGGAATCAGCCCCAGCATTTT. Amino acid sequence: CAWSRQSGNQPQHF.

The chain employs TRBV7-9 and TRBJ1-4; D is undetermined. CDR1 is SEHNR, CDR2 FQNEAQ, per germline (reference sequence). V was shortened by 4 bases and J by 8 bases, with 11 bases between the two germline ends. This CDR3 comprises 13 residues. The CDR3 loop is CASSSDFSEKLFF. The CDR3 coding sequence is TGTGCCAGCAGCTCGGACTTCAGCGAAAAACTGTTTTTT.

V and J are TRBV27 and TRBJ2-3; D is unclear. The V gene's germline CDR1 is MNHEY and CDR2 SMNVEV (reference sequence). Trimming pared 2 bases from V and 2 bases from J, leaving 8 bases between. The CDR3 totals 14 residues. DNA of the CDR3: TGTGCCAGCAGTTTAGGGCCATACACAGATACGCAGTATTTT. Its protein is CASSLGPYTDTQYF.

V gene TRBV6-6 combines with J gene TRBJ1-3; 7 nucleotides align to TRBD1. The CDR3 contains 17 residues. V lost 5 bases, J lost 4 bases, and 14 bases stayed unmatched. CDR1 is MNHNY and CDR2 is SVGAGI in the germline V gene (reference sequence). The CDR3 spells CASSPSSTGYPGNTIYF. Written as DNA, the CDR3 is TGTGCCAGCAGTCCATCGTCGACAGGGTACCCCGGAAACACCATATATTTT.

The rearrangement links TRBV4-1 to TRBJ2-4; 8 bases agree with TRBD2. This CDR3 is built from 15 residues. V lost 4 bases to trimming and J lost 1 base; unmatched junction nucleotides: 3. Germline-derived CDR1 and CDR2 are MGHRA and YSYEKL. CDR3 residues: CASSPGGGAKNIQYF. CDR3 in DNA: TGCGCCAGCAGCCCCGGCGGGGGGGCCAAAAACATTCAGTACTTC.

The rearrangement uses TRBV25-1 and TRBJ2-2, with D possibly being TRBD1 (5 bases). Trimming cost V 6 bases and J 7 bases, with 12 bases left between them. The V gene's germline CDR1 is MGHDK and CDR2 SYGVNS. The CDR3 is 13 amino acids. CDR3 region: CASSIREGGELFF. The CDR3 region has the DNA TGTGCCAGCAGCATCAGGGAAGGCGGGGAGCTGTTTTTT.

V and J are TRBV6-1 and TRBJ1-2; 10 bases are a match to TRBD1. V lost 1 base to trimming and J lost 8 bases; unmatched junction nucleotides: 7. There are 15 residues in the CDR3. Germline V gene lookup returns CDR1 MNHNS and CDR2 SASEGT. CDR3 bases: TGTGCCAGCAGTGAAGGGGGGACAGGGGAATTAGGCTACACCTTC. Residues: CASSEGGTGELGYTF.

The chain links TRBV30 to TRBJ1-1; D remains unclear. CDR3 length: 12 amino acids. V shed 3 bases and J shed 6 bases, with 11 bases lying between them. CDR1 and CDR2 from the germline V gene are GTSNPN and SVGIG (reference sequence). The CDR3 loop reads CAWSHGPPEAFF. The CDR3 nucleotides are TGTGCCTGGAGCCATGGCCCTCCTGAAGCTTTCTTT. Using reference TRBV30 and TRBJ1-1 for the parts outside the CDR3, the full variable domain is SQTIHQWPATLVQPVGSPLSLECTVEGTSNPNLYWYRQAAGRGLQLLFYSVGIGQISSEVPQNLSASRPQDRQFILSSKKLLLSDSGFYLCAWSHGPPEAFFGQGTRLTVV.

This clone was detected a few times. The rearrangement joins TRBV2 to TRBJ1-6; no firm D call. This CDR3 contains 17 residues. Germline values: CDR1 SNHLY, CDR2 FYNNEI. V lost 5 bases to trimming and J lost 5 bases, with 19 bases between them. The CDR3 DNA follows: TGTGCCAGCAGTTGGGAGGGTCCGTCGTTGAATAATTCACCCCTCCACTTT. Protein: CASSWEGPSLNNSPLHF.

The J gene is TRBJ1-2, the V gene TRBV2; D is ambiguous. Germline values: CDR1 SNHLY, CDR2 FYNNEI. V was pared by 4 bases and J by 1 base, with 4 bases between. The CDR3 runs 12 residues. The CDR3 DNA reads TGTGCCAGCAGTGGAGTTAACTATGGCTACACCTTC. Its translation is CASSGVNYGYTF. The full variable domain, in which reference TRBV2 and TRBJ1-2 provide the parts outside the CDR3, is EPEVTQTPSHQVTQMGQEVILRCVPISNHLYFYWYRQILGQKVEFLVSFYNNEISEKSEIFDDQFSVERPDGSNFTLKIRSTKLEDSAMYFCASSGVNYGYTFGSGTRLTVV.

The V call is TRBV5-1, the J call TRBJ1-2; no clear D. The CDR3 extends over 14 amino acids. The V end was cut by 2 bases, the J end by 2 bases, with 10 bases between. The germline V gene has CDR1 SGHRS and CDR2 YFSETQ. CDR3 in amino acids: CASSFGLTNYGYTF. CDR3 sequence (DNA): TGCGCCAGCAGCTTCGGACTTACGAACTATGGCTACACCTTC.

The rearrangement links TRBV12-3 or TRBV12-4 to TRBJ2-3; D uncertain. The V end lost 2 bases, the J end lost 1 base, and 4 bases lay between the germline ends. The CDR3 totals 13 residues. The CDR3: CASSLSGTDTQYF. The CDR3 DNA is TGTGCCAGCAGTTTAAGCGGCACAGATACGCAGTATTTT.

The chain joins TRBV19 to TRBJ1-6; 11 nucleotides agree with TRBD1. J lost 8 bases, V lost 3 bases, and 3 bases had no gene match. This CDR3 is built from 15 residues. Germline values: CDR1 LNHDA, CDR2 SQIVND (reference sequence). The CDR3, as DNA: TGTGCCAGTAGTATCCAGGGACAGGGGGATTCACCCCTCCACTTT. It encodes CASSIQGQGDSPLHF.

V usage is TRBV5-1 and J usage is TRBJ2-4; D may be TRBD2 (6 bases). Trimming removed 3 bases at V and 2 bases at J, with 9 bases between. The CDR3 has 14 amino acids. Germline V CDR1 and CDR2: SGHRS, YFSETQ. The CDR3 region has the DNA TGCGCCAGCAGCTGGGGGGAGTCCAAAAACATTCAGTACTTC. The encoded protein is CASSWGESKNIQYF.

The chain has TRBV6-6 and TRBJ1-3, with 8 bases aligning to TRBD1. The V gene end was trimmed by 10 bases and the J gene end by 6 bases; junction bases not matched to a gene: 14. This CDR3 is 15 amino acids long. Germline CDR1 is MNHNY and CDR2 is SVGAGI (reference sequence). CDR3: CATLGDRGVQNTIYF. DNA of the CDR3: TGTGCCACCCTGGGTGACAGGGGTGTACAAAACACCATATATTTT.

DNA of the CDR3: TGTGCCAGCAGCTTGGACAGGGGTGAGGGTGGCTACACCTTC. Its protein is CASSLDRGEGGYTF. The chain has TRBV11-2 and TRBJ1-2, with TRBD1 identical over 9 bases. The V gene's germline CDR1 is SGHAT and CDR2 FQNNGV. The J segment lost 7 bases and the V segment lost 3 bases, leaving 6 bases of the junction unmatched. CDR3 length: 14 residues.

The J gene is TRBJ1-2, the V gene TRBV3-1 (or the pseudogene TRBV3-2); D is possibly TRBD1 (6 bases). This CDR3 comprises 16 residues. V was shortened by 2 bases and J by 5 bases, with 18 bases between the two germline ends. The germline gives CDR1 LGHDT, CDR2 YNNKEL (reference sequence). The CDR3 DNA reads TGTGCCAGCAGCCAACGATCCCAGGGGAAGAGTTATGGCTACACCTTC. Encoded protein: CASSQRSQGKSYGYTF.

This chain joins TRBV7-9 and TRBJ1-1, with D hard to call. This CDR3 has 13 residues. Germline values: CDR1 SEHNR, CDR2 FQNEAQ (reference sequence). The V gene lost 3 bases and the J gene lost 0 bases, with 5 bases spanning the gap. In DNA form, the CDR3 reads TGTGCCAGCAGCTTTTGGCTGAACACTGAAGCTTTCTTT. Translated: CASSFWLNTEAFF.

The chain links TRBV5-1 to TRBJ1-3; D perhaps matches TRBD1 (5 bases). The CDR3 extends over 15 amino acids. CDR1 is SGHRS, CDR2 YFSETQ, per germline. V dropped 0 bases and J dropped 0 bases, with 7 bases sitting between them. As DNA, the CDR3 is TGCGCCAGCAGCTTGGCCGACAGCTCTGGAAACACCATATATTTT. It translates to CASSLADSSGNTIYF.

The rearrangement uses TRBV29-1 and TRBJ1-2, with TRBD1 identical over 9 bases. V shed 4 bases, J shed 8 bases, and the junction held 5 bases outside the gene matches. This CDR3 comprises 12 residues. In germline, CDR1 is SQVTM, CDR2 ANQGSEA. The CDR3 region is CSVGGQGQGYTF. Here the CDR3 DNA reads TGCAGCGTTGGGGGACAGGGTCAAGGCTACACCTTC. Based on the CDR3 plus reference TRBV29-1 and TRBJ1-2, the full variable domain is SAVISQKPSRDICQRGTSLTIQCQVDSQVTMMFWYRQQPGQSLTLIATANQGSEATYESGFVIDKFPISRPNLTFSTLTVSNMSPEDSSIYLCSVGGQGQGYTFGSGTRLTVV.

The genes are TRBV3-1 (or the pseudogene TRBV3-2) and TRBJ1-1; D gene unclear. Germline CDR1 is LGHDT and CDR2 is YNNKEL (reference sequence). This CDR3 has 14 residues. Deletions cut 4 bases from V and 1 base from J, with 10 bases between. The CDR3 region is CASSLREENTEAFF. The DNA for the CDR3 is TGTGCCAGCAGCCTTCGGGAGGAGAACACTGAAGCTTTCTTT.

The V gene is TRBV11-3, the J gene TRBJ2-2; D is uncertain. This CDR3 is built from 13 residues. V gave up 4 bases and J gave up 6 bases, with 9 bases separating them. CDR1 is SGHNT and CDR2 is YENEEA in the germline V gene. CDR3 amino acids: CASSSARSGELFF. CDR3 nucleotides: TGTGCCAGCAGCTCCGCCCGGTCCGGGGAGCTGTTTTTT.

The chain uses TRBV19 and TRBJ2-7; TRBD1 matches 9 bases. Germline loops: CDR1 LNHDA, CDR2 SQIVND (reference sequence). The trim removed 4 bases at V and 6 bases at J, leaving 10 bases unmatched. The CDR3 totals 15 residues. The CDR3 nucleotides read TGTGCCAGTAGTACCACTTCCGGGACAGGGTCCGAGCAGTACTTC. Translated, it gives CASSTTSGTGSEQYF.

CDR3 in DNA: TGTGCCAGCAGCTTAACCGGGACAGGGCGCGGCTACACCTTC. Protein product: CASSLTGTGRGYTF. The rearrangement uses TRBV7-3 and TRBJ1-2; 9 bases match TRBD1. This CDR3 spans 14 amino acids. Germline values: CDR1 SGHTA, CDR2 FQGTGA. Trimming at V came to 0 bases and at J to 8 bases, leaving 4 bases not matched to a gene.